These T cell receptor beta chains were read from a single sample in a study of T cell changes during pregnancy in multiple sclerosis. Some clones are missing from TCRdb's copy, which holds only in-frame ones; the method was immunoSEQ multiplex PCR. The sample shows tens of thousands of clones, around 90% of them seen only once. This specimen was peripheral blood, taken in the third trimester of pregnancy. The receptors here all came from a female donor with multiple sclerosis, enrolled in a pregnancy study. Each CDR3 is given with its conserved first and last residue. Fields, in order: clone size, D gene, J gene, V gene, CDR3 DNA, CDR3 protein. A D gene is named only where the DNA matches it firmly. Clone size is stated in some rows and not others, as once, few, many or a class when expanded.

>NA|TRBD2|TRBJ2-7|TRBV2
TGTGCCAGCAGTGTAAGCGGGAACGAGCAGTACTTC
CASSVSGNEQYF
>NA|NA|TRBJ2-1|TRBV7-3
TGTGCCAGCAGCTCCGCCAGCGTTAGCTCCTACAATGAGCAGTTCTTC
CASSSASVSSYNEQFF
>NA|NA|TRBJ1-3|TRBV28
TGTGCCAGCACCCTGGGGGGGGTATCTGGAAACACCATATATTTT
CASTLGGVSGNTIYF
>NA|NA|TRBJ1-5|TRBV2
TGTGCCGGACGACAGGAAGGTCAGCCCCAGCATTTT
CAGRQEGQPQHF
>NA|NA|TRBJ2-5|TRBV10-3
TGTGCCATCAAGGCGGGGACTGAGCAAGAGACCCAGTACTTC
CAIKAGTEQETQYF
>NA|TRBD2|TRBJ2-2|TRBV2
TGTGCCAGCAGTGGGCCCCCGGGACTAGCGGGTAACACCGGGGAGCTGTTTTTT
CASSGPPGLAGNTGELFF
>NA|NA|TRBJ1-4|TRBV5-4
TGTGCCAGCAGCTTGTCTACTAATGAAAAACTGTTTTTT
CASSLSTNEKLFF
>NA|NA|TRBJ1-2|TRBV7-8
TGTGCCAGCAGATCACAGGGTAACTATGGCTACACCTTC
CASRSQGNYGYTF
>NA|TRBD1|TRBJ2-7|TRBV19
TGTGCCAGTAGTTGGGGGGCATCGGACAGGGGCCACGAGCAGTACTTC
CASSWGASDRGHEQYF
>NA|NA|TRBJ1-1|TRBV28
TGTGCCACCTCCTTCCCCCCTCGTGACAGAGTTAACACTGAAGCTTTCTTT
CATSFPPRDRVNTEAFF
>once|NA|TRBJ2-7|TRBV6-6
TGTGCCAGCAGCAGAGAGGACGAGCAGTACTTC
CASSREDEQYF
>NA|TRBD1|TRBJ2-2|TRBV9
TGTGCCAGCAGCGATAGCCCTCGGACAGGGGCAAACACCGGGGAGCTGTTTTTT
CASSDSPRTGANTGELFF
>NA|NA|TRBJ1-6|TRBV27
TGTGCCTCCAAGACAGATCTCGGTTCACCCCTCCACTTT
CASKTDLGSPLHF
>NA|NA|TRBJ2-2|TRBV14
TGTGCCAGGTCGAAAGTCAGGACAAAGAACACCGGGGAGCTGTTTTTT
CARSKVRTKNTGELFF
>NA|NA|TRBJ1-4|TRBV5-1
TGCGCCAGCAGCTTTGGGTCCCAGGGAGGAAAACTGTTTTTT
CASSFGSQGGKLFF
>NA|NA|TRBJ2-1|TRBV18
TGTGCCAGCTCACCACTAGACTACAATGAGCAGTTCTTC
CASSPLDYNEQFF
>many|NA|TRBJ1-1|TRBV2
TGTGCCAGCAGTGAACCCTTCCGCCTAGAAGCTTTCTTT
CASSEPFRLEAFF
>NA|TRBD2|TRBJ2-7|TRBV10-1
TGCGCCAGCAGTAAAGGACTAGCGGGGGAGTACGAGCAGTACTTC
CASSKGLAGEYEQYF
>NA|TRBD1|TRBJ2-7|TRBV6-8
TGTGCCAGCAGGCGACAGGGGGCAAGCTCCTACGAGCAGTACTTC
CASRRQGASSYEQYF
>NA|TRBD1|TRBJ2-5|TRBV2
TGTGCCAGCACCCAGGGGGTAGAGACCCAGTACTTC
CASTQGVETQYF
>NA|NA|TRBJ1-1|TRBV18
TGTGCCAGCTCACAAGCGCGCCCCGGTAGTGAAGCTTTCTTT
CASSQARPGSEAFF
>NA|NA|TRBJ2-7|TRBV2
TGTGCCAGCAGTGAAGTTCGAGGGGGAAACGAGCAGTACTTC
CASSEVRGGNEQYF
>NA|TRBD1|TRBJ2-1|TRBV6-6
TGTGCCAGCAGTTCCATTGGGACAGGTTTTCGTGAGCAGTTCTTC
CASSSIGTGFREQFF
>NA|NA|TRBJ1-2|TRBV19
TGTGCCAGTAGTATTATAACTTTGCCAGGATCGAGAGGCTACACCTTC
CASSIITLPGSRGYTF
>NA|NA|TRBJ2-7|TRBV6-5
TGTGCCAGCAGGGATAGGAGCTCCTACGAGCAGTACTTC
CASRDRSSYEQYF
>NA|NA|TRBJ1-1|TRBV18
TGTGCCAGCTCACCCCGGGGGGACACTGAAGCTTTCTTT
CASSPRGDTEAFF
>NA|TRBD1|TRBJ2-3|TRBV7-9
TGTGCCAGCAGCCTCAAGGGGGCGGAAGATACGCAGTATTTT
CASSLKGAEDTQYF
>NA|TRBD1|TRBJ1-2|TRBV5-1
TGCGCCAGCAGCCGGGACAGGCATGGCTACACCTTC
CASSRDRHGYTF
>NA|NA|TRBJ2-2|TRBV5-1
TGCGCCAGCAGCCCACGGACGGGAAACACCGGGGAGCTGTTTTTT
CASSPRTGNTGELFF
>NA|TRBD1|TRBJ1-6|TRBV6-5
TGTGCCAGCAGGACGGACAGGGAGGGAAATTCACCCCTCCACTTT
CASRTDREGNSPLHF
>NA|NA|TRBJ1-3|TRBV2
TGTGCCAGCAGCATCCGGGCTGGAAACACCATATATTTT
CASSIRAGNTIYF
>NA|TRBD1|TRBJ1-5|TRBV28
TGTGCCAGCAGGGTACAGGGGGCTCGGCAGCCCCAGCATTTT
CASRVQGARQPQHF
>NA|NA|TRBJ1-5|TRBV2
TGTGCCAGCAGTGATTTAAGGGGATTTAGCAATCAGCCCCAGCATTTT
CASSDLRGFSNQPQHF
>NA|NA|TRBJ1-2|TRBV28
TGTGCCAGCAGTCTCGATATCTACAGCGGCTATGGCTACACCTTC
CASSLDIYSGYGYTF
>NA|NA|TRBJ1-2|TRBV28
TGTGCCAGCAGTTTTGGGGCCAACGGAGGCTACACCTTC
CASSFGANGGYTF
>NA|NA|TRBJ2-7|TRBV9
TGTGCCAGCAGCGTAGAGGCCAGGGCCTCACCCTACGAGCAGTACTTC
CASSVEARASPYEQYF
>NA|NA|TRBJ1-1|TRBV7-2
TGTGCCAGCAGCTTCGGAGCAACTGAAGCTTTCTTT
CASSFGATEAFF